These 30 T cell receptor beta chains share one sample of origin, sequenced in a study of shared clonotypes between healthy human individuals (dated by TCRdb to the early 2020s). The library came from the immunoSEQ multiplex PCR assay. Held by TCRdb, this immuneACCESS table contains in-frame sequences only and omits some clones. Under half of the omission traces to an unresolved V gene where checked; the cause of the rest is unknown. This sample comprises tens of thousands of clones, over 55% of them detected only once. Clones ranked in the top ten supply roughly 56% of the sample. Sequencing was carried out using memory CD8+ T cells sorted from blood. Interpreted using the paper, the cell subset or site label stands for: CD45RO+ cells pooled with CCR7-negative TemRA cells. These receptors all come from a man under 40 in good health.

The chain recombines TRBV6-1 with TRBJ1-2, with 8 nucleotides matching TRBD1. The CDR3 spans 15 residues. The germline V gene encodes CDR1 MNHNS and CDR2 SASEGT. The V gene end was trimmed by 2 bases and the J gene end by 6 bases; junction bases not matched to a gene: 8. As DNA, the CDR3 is TGTGCCAGCAGTGAAACGCAGGGGGCGACGAATGGCTACACCTTC. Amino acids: CASSETQGATNGYTF.

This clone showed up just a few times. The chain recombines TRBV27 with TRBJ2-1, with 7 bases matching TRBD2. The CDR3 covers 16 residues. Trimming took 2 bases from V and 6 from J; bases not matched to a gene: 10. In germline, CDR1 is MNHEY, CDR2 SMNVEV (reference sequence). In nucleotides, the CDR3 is TGTGCCAGCAGTTTACTCCGGGGGGAGGTAGTCAATGAGCAGTTCTTC. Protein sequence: CASSLLRGEVVNEQFF.

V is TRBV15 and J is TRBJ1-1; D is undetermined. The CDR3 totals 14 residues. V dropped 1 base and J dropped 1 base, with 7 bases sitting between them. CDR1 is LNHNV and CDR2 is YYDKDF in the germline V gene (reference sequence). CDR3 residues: CATSRAGSNTEAFF. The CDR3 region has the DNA TGTGCCACCAGCAGAGCAGGCTCGAACACTGAAGCTTTCTTT.

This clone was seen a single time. The CDR3 bases are TGTGCCAGCAGTGGATACAGGGGGCGCGGCACAGATACGCAGTATTTT. This sequence encodes CASSGYRGRGTDTQYF. The gene calls are TRBV6-1 and TRBJ2-3, with 9 bases aligning to TRBD1. This CDR3 contains 16 residues. Losses at the gene ends were 4 bases for V and 1 base for J; bases not matched to a gene: 6. Germline CDR1 reads MNHNS; CDR2 reads SASEGT.

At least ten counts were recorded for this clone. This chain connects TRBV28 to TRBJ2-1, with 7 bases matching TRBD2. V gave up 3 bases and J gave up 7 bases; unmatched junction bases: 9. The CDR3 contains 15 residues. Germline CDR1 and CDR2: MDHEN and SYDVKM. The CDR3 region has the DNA TGTGCCAGCAGTTTGCGGGGAGGGCCTATGAATGAGCAGTTCTTC. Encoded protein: CASSLRGGPMNEQFF.

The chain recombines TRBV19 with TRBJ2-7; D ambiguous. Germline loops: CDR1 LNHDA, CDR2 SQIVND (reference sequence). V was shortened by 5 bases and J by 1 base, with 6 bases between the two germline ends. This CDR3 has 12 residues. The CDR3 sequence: CASSGLSYEQYF. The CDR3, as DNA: TGTGCCAGTAGTGGATTATCCTACGAGCAGTACTTC.

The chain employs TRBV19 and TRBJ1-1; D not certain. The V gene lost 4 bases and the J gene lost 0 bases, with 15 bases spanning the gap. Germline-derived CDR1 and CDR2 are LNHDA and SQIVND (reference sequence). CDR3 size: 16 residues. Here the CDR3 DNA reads TGTGCCAGTAGTACCCCCGATGGGAACATGAACACTGAAGCTTTCTTT. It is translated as CASSTPDGNMNTEAFF.

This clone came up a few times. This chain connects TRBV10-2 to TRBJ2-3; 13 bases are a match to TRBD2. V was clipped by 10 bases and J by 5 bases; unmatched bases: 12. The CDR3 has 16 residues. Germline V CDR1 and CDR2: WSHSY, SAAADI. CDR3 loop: CATSSQGLAGVDTQYF. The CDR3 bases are TGCGCCACATCATCTCAAGGACTAGCGGGAGTAGATACGCAGTATTTT.

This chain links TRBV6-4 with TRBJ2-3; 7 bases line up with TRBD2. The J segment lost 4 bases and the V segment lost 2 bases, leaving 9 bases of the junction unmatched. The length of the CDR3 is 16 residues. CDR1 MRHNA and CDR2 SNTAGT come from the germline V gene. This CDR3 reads CASSDRGGSGPDTQYF. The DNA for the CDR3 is TGTGCCAGCAGTGACAGGGGCGGGAGCGGCCCAGATACGCAGTATTTT.

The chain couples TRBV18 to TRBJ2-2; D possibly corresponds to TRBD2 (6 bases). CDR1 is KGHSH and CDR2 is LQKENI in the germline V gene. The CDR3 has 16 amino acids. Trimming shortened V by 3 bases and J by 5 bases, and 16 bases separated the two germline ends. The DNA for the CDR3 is TGTGCCAGCTCACCGATGGCAGCGGGCGAAACCGGGGAGCTGTTTTTT. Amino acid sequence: CASSPMAAGETGELFF.

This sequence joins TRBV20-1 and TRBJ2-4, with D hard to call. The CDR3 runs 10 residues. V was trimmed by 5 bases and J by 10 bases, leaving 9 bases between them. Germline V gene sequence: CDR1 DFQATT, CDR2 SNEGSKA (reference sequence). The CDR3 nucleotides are TGCAGTGCTGACGCTCTAATTCAGTACTTC. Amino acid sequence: CSADALIQYF.

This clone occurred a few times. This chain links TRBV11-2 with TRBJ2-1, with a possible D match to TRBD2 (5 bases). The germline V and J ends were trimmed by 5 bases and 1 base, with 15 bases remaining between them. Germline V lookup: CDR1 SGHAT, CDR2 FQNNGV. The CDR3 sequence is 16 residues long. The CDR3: CASSPGLGRSYNEQFF. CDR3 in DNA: TGTGCCAGCAGCCCTGGACTTGGTAGATCCTACAATGAGCAGTTCTTC.

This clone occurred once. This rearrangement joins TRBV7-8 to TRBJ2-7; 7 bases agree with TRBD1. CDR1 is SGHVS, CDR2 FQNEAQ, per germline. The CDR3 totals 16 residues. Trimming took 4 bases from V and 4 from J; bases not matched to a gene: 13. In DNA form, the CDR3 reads TGTGCCAGCAGCTCAGAGAACAGACAGGGATGGTACGAGCAGTACTTC. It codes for CASSSENRQGWYEQYF.

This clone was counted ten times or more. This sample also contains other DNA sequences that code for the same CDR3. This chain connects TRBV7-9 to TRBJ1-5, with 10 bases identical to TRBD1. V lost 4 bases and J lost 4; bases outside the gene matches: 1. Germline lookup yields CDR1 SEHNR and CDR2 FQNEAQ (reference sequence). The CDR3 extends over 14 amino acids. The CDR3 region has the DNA TGTGCCAGCAGCTCGGACAGGGGGAATCAGCCCCAGCATTTT. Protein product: CASSSDRGNQPQHF.

CDR3 sequence: CASSGLLSYNEQFF. The DNA of the CDR3 is TGTGCCAGCAGTGGCCTCCTCTCATACAATGAGCAGTTCTTC. This sequence joins TRBV6-5 and TRBJ2-1, with D unclear. Germline V CDR1 and CDR2: MNHEY, SVGAGI. This CDR3 has 14 amino acids. Between the trimmed V and J ends, which lost 5 bases and 4 bases, there was a span of 12 bases.

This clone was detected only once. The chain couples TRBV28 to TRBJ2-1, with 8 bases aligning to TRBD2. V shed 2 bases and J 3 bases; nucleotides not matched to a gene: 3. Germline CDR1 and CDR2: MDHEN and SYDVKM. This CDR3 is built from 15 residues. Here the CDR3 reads CASSLERGFYNEQFF. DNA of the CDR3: TGTGCCAGCAGTTTAGAGCGGGGGTTCTACAATGAGCAGTTCTTC.

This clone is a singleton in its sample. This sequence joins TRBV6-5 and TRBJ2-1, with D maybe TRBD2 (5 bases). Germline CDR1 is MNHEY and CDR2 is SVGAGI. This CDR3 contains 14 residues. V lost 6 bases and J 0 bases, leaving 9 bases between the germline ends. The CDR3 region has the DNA TGTGCCAGCAGAGATGGGAGCTCCTACAATGAGCAGTTCTTC. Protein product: CASRDGSSYNEQFF.

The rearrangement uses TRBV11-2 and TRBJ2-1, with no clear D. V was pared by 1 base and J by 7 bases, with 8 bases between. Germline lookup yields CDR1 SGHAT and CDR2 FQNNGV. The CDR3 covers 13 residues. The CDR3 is CASSLVWQNEQFF. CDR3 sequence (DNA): TGTGCCAGCAGCTTAGTCTGGCAGAATGAGCAGTTCTTC.

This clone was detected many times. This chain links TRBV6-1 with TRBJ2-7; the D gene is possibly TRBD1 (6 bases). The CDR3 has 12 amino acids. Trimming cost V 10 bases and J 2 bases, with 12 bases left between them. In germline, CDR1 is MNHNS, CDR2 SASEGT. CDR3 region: CATPDSTYEQYF. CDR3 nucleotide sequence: TGTGCCACCCCGGACAGCACCTACGAGCAGTACTTC.

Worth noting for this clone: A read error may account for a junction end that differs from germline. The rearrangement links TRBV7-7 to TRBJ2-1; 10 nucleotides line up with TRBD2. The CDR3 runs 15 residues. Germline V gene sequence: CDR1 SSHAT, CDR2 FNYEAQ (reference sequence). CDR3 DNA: TGTGCTAGCAGCTTAGCGGGAGGCGTCGGGGATGAGCAGTTCTTC. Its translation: CASSLAGGVGDEQFF.

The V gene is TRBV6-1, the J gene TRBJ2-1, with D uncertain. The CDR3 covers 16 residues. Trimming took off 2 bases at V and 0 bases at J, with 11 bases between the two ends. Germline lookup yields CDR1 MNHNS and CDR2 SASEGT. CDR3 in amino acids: CASSEFVLSSYNEQFF. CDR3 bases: TGTGCCAGCAGTGAATTCGTACTGAGCTCCTACAATGAGCAGTTCTTC.

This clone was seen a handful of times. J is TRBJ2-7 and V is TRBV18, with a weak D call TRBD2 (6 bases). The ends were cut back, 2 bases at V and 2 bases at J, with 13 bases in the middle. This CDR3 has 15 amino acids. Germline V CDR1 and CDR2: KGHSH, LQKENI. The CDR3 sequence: CASSPSEGMTYEQYF. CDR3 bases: TGTGCCAGCTCACCATCGGAGGGGATGACCTACGAGCAGTACTTC. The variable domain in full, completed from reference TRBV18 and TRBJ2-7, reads NAGVMQNPRHLVRRRGQEARLRCSPMKGHSHVYWYRQLPEEGLKFMVYLQKENIIDESGMPKERFSAEFPKEGPSILRIQQVVRGDSAAYFCASSPSEGMTYEQYFGPGTRLTVT.

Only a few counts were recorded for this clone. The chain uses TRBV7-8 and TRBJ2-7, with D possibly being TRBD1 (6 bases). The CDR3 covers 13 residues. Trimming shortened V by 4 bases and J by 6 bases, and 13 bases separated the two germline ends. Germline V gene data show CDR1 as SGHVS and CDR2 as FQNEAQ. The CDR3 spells CASSSGQSGEQYF. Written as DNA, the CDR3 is TGTGCCAGCAGCTCAGGACAGTCGGGCGAGCAGTACTTC.

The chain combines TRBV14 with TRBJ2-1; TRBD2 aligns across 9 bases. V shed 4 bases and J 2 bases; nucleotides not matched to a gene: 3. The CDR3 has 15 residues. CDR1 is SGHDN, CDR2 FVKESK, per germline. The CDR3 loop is CASSLLAGTYNEQFF. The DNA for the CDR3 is TGTGCCAGCAGCCTTCTAGCGGGAACCTACAATGAGCAGTTCTTC.

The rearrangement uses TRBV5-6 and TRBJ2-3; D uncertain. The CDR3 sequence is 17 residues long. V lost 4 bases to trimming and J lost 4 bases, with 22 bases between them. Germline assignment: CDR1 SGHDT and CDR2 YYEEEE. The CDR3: CASSNAWKNGPPDTQYF. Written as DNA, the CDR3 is TGTGCCAGCAGCAACGCCTGGAAAAACGGGCCACCAGATACGCAGTATTTT.

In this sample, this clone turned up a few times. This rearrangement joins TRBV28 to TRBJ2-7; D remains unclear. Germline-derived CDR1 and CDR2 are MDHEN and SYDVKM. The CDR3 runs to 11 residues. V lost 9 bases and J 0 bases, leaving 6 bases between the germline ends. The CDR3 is CASASSYEQYF. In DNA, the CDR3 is TGTGCCAGTGCTAGCTCCTACGAGCAGTACTTC. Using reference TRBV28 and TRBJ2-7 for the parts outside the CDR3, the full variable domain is DVKVTQSSRYLVKRTGEKVFLECVQDMDHENMFWYRQDPGLGLRLIYFSYDVKMKEKGDIPEGYSVSREKKERFSLILESASTNQTSMYLCASASSYEQYFGPGTRLTVT.

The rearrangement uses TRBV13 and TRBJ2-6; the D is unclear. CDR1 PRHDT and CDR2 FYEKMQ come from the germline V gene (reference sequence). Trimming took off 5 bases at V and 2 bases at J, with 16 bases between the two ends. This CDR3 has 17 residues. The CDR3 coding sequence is TGTGCCAGCAGCCTTAACTCCCCAGTTGCTGGGGCCAACGTCCTGACTTTC. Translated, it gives CASSLNSPVAGANVLTF. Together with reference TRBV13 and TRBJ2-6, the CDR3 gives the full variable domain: AAGVIQSPRHLIKEKRETATLKCYPIPRHDTVYWYQQGPGQDPQFLISFYEKMQSDKGSIPDRFSAQQFSDYHSELNMSSLELGDSALYFCASSLNSPVAGANVLTFGAGSRLTVL.

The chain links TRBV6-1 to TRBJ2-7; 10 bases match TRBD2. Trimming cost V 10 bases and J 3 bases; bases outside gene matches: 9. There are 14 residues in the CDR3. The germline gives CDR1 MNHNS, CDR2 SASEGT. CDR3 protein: CATNILAGVYEQYF. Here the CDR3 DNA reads TGTGCCACCAACATCCTAGCGGGAGTCTACGAGCAGTACTTC.

The CDR3 sequence: CASSSRQGVTDTQYF. CDR3 nucleotide sequence: TGCGCCAGCAGCTCGAGACAGGGGGTGACAGATACGCAGTATTTT. J is TRBJ2-3 and V is TRBV5-1, with TRBD1 matching 9 bases. Germline values: CDR1 SGHRS, CDR2 YFSETQ. V was clipped by 3 bases and J by 3 bases; unmatched bases: 5. The CDR3 is 15 amino acids.

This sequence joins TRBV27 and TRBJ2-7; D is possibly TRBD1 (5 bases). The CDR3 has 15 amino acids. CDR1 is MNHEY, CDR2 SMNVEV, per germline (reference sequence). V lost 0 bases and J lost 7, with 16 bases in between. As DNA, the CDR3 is TGTGCCAGCAGTTTATCTGGGGCAGGTCAACTGGAGCAGTACTTC. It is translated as CASSLSGAGQLEQYF.